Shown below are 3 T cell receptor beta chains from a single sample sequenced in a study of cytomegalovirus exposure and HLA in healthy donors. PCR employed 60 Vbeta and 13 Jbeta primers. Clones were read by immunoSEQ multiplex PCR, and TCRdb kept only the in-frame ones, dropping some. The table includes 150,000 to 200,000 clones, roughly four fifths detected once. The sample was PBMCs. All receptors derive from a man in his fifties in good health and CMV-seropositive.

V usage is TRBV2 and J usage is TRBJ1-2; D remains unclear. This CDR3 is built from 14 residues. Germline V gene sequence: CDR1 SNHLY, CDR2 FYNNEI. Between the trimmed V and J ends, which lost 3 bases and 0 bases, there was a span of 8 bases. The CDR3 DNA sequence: TGTGCCAGCAGTGAGCCCGGAGCTAACTATGGCTACACCTTC. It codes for CASSEPGANYGYTF.

DNA of the CDR3: TGTGCCATCAGTACGGACAACTCTGGAAACACCATATATTTT. Protein: CAISTDNSGNTIYF. This chain joins TRBV10-3 and TRBJ1-3; a weak D match, TRBD1 (5 bases). V lost 5 bases and J lost 0, with 8 bases in between. CDR1 and CDR2 (germline): ENHRY, SYGVKD. This CDR3 comprises 14 residues.

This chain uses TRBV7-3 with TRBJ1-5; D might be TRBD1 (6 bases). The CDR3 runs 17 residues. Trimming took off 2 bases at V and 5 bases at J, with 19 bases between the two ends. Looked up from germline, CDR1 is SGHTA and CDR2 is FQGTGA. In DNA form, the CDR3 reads TGTGCCAGCAGCTTAGGCAGGGCAGGGGTTGGGGATCAGCCCCAGCATTTT. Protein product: CASSLGRAGVGDQPQHF.